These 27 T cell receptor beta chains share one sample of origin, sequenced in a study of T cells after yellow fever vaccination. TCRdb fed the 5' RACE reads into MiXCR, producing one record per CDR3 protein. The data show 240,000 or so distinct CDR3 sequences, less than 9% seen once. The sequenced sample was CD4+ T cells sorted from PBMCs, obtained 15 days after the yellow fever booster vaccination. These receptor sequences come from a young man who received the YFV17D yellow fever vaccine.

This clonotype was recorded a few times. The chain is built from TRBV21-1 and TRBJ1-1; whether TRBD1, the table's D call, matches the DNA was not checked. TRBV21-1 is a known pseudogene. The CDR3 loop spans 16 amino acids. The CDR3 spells CASSKGGGTGLPEAFF. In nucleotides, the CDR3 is TGTGCCAGCAGCAAAGGAGGCGGGACAGGCCTCCCTGAAGCTTTCTTT.

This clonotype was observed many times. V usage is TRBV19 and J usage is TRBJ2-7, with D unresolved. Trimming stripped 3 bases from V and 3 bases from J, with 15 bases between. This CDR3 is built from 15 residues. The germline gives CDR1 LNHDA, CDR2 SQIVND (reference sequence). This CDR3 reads CASSIADQAYYEQYF. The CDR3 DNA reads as TGTGCCAGTAGTATCGCGGACCAGGCCTACTACGAGCAGTACTTC.

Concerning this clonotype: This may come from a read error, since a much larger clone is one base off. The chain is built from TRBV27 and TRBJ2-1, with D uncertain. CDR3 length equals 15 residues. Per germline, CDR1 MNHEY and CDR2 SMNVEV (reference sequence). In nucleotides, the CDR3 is TGTGACAGCAGTCGCGAAAGGAGCTCCTACAATGAGCAGTTCTTC. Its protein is CDSSRERSSYNEQFF.

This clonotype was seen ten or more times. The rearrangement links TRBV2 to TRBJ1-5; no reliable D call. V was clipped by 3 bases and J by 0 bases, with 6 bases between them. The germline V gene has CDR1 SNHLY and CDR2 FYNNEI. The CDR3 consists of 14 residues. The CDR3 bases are TGTGCCAGCAGTGAGAACAGTAGCAATCAGCCCCAGCATTTT. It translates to CASSENSSNQPQHF. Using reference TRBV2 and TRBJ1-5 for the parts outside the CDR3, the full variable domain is EPEVTQTPSHQVTQMGQEVILRCVPISNHLYFYWYRQILGQKVEFLVSFYNNEISEKSEIFDDQFSVERPDGSNFTLKIRSTKLEDSAMYFCASSENSSNQPQHFGDGTRLSIL.

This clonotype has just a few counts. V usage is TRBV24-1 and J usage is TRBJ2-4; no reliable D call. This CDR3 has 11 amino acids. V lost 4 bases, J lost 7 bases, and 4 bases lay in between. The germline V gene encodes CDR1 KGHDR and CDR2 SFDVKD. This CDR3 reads CATSERNIQYF. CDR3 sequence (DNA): TGTGCCACCAGTGAGAGGAACATTCAGTACTTC.

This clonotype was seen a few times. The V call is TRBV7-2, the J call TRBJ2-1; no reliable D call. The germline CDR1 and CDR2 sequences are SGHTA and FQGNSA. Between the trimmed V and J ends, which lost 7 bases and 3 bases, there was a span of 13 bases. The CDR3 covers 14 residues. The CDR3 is CASTRRAFYNEQFF. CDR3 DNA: TGTGCCAGCACACGAAGGGCTTTCTACAATGAGCAGTTCTTC.

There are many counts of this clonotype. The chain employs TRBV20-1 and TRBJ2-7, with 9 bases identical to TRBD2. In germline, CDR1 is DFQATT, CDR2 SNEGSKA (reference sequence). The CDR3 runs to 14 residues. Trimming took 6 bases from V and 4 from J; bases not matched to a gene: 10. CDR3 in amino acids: CSARMGSGRYEQYF. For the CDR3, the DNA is TGCAGTGCCCGCATGGGTAGCGGGAGATACGAGCAGTACTTC.

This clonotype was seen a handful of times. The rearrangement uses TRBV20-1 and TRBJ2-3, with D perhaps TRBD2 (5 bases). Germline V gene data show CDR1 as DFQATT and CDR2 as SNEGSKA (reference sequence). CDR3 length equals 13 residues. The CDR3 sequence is CRGRLAAADTQYF. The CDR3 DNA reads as TGCAGGGGCCGCCTAGCTGCGGCAGATACGCAGTATTTT.

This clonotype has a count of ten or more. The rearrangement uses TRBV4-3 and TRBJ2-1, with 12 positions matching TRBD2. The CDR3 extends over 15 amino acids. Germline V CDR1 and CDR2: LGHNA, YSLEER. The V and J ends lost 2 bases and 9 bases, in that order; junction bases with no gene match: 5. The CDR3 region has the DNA TGCGCCAGCAGCCAACTGACTAGCGGGAGAGGTGAGCAGTTCTTC. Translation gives CASSQLTSGRGEQFF.

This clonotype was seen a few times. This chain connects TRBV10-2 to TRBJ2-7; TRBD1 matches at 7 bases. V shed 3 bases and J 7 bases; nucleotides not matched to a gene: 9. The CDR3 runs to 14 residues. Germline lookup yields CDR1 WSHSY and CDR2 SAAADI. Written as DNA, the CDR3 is TGCGCCAGCAGTGAAAACCCCGACAGGGTTGAGCAGTACTTC. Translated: CASSENPDRVEQYF.

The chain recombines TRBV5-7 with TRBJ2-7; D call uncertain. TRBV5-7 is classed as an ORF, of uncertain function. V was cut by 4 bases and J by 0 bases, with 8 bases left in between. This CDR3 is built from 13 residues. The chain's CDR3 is CASSIPHSYEQYF. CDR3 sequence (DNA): TGTGCCAGCAGCATTCCCCACTCCTACGAGCAGTACTTC.

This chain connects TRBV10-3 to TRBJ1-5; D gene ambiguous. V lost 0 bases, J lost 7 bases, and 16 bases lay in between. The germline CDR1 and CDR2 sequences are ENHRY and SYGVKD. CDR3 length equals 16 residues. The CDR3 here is CAISESTGSRDQPQHF. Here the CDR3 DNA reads TGTGCCATCAGTGAGTCGACCGGGAGTCGAGACCAGCCCCAGCATTTT.

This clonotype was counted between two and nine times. This CDR3 is CASSPGFLAGGRGELFF. CDR3 DNA: TGTGCCAGCAGCCCGGGGTTTCTAGCGGGAGGGCGCGGGGAGCTGTTTTTT. The chain employs TRBV7-2 and TRBJ2-2; 12 nucleotides match TRBD2. Germline CDR1 SGHTA, CDR2 FQGNSA. CDR3 length: 17 amino acids. V was pared by 5 bases and J by 7 bases, with 11 bases of the junction left unmatched.

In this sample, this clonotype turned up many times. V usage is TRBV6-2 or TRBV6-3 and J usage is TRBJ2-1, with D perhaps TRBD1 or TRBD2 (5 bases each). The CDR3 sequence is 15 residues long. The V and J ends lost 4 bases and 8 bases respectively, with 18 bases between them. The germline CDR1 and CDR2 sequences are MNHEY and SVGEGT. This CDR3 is CASSSRGRGNHEQFF. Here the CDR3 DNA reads TGTGCCAGCAGTTCCCGGGGCCGAGGGAACCATGAGCAGTTCTTC.

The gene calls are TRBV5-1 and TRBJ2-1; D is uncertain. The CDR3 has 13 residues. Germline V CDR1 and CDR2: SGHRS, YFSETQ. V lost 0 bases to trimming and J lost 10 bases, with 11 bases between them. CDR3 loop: CASSLDWVGEQFF. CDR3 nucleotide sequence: TGCGCCAGCAGCTTGGACTGGGTTGGGGAGCAGTTCTTC.

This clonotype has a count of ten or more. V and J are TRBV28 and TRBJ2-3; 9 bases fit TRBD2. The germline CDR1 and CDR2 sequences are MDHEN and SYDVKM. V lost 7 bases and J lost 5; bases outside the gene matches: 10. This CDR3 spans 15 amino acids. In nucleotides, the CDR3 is TGTGCCAGCATAGGGCGGGAGGGCCAGGGAGATACGCAGTATTTT. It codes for CASIGREGQGDTQYF.

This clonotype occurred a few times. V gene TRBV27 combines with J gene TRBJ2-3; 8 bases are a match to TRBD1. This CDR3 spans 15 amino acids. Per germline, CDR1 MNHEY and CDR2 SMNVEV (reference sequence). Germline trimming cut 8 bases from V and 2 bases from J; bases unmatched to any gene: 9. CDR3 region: CASLKLRGPTDTQYF. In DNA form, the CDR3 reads TGTGCCAGCTTAAAACTCAGGGGGCCCACAGATACGCAGTATTTT.

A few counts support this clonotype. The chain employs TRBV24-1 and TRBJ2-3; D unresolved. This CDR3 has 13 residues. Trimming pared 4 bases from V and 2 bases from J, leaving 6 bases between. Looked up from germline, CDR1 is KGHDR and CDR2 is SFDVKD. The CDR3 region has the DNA TGTGCCACCAGTGACTCTCACACAGATACGCAGTATTTT. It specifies CATSDSHTDTQYF.

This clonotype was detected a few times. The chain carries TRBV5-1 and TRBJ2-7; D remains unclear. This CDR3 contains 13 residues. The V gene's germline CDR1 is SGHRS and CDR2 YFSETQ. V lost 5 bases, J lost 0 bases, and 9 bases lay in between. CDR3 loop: CASSINPSYEQYF. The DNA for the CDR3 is TGCGCCAGCAGTATTAATCCCTCCTACGAGCAGTACTTC.

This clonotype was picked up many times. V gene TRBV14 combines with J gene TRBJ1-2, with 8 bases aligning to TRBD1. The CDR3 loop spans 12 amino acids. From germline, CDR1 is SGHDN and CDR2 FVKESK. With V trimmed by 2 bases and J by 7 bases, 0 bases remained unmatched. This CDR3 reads CASSQQGAGYTF. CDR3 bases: TGTGCCAGCAGCCAACAGGGGGCTGGCTACACCTTC.

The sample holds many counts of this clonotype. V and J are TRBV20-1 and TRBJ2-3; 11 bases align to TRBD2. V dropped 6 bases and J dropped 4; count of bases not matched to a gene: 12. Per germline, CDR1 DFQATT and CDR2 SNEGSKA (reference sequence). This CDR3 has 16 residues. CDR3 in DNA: TGCAGTGCCCCTAGCCGTAGCGGGAGGGCCTCAGATACGCAGTATTTT. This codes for CSAPSRSGRASDTQYF.

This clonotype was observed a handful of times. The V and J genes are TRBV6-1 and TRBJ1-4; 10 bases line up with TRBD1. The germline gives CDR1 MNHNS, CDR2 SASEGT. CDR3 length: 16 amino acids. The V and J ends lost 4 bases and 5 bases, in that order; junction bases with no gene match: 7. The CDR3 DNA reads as TGTGCCAGCAGTGCATTGAGGGGACAGGGGAATGAAAAACTGTTTTTT. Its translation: CASSALRGQGNEKLFF.

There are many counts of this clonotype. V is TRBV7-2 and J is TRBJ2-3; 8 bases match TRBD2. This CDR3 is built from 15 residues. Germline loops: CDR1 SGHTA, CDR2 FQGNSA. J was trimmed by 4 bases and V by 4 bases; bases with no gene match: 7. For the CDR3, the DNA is TGTGCCAGCAGCTCCCGGGCGCGGGAGGCAGATACGCAGTATTTT. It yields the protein CASSSRAREADTQYF.

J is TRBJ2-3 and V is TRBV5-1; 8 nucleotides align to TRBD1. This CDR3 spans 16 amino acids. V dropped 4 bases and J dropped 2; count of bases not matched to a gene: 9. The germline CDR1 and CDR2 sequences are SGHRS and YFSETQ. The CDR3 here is CASSPNPTGATDTQYF. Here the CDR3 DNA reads TGCGCCAGCAGCCCCAACCCGACAGGGGCCACAGATACGCAGTATTTT.

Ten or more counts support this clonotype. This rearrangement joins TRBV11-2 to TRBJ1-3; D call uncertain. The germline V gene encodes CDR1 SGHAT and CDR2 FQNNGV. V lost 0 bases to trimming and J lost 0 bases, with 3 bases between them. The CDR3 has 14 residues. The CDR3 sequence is CASSLESSGNTIYF. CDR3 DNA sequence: TGTGCCAGCAGCTTAGAGAGCTCTGGAAACACCATATATTTT. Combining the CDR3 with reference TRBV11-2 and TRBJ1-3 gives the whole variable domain EAGVAQSPRYKIIEKRQSVAFWCNPISGHATLYWYQQILGQGPKLLIQFQNNGVVDDSQLPKDRFSAERLKGVDSTLKIQPAKLEDSAVYLCASSLESSGNTIYFGEGSWLTVV.

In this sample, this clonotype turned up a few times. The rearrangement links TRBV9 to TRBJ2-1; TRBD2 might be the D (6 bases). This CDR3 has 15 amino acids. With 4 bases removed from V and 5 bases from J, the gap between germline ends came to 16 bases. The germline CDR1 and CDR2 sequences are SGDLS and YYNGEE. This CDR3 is CASSFRGTENNEQFF. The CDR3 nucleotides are TGTGCCAGCAGCTTCCGGGGGACGGAAAACAATGAGCAGTTCTTC.

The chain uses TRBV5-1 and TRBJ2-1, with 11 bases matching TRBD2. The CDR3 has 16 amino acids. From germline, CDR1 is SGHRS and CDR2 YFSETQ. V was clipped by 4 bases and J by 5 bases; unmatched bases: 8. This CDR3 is CASSKTGTSGNNEQFF. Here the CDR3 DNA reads TGCGCCAGCAGCAAGACCGGGACTAGCGGTAACAATGAGCAGTTCTTC.